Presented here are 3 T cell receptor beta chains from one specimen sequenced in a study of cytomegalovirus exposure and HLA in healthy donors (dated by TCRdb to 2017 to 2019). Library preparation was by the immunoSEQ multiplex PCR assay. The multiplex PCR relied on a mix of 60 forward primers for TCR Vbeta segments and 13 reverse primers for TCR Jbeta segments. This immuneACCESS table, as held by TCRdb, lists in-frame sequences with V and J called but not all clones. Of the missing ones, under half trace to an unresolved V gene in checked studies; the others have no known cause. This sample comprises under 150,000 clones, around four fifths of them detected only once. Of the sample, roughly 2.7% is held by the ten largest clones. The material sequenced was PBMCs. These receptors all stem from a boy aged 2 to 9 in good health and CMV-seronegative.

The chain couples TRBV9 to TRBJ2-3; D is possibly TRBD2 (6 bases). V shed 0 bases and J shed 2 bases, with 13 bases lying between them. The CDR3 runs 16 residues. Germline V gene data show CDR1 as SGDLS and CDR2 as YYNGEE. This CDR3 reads CASSVGSGRTTDTQYF. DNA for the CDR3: TGTGCCAGCAGCGTAGGAAGCGGGCGAACCACAGATACGCAGTATTTT.

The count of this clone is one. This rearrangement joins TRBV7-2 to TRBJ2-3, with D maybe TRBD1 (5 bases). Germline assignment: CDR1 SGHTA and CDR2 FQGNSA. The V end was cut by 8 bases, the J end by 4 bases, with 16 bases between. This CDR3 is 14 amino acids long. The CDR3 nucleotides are TGTGCCAGCCGCGCCCAGGGTAGATCAGATACGCAGTATTTT. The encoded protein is CASRAQGRSDTQYF.

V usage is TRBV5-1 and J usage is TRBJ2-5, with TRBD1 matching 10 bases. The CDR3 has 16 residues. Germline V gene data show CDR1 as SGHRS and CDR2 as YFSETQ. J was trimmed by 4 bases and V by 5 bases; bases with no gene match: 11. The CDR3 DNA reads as TGCGCCAGCAGTTTAACCGGGACAGGGGTAGGAGAGACCCAGTACTTC. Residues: CASSLTGTGVGETQYF.